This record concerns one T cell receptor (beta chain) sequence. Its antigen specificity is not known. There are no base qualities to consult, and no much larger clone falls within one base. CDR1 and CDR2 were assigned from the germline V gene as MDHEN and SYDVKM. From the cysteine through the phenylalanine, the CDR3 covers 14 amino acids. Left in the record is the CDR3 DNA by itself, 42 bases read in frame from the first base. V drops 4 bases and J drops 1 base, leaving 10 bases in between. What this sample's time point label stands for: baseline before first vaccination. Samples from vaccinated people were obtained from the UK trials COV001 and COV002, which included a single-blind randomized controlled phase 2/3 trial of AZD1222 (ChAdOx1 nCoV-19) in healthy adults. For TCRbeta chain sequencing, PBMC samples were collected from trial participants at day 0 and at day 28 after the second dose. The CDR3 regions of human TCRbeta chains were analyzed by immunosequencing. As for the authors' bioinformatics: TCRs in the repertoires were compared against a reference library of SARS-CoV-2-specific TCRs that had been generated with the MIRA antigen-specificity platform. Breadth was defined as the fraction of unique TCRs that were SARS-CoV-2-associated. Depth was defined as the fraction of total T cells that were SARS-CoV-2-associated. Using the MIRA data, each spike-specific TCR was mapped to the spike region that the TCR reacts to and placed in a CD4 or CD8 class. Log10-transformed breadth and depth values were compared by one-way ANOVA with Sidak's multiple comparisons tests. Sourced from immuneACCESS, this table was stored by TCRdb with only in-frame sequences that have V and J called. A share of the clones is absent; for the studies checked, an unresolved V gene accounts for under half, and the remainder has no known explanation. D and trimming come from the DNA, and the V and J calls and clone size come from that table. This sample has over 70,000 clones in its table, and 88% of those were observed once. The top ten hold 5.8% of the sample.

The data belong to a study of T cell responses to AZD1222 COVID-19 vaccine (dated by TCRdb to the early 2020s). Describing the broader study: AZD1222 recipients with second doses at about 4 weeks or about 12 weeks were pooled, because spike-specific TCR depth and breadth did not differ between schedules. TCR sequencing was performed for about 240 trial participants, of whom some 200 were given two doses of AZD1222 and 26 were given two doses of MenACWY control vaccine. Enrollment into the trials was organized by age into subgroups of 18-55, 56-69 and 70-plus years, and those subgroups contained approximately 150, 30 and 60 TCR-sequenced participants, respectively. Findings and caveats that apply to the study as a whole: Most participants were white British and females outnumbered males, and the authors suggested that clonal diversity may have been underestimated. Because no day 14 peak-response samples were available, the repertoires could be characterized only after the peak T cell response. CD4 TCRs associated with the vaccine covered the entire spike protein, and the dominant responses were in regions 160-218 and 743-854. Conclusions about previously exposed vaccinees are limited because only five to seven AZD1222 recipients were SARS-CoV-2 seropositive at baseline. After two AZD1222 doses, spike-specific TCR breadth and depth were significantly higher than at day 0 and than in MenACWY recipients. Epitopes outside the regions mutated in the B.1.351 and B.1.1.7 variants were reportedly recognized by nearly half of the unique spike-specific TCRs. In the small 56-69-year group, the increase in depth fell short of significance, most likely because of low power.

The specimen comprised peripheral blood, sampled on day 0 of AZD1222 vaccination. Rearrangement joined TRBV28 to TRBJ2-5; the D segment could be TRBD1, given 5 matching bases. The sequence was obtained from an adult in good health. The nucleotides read TGTGCCAGCAGTTGGGGCCGGGTCCAAGAGACCCAGTACTTC. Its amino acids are CASSWGRVQETQYF.